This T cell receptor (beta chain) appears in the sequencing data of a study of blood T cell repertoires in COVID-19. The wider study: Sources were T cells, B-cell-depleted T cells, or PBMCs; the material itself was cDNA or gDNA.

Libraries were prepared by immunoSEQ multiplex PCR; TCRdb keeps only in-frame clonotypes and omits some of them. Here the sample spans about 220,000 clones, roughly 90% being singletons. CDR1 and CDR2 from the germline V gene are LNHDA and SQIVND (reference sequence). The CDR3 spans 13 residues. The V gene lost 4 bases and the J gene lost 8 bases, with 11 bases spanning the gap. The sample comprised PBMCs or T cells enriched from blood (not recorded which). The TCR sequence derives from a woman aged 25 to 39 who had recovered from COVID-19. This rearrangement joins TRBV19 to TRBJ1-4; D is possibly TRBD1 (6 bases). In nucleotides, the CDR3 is TGTGCCAGTAGTACAGGGACACACGAAAAACTGTTTTTT. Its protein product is CASSTGTHEKLFF.